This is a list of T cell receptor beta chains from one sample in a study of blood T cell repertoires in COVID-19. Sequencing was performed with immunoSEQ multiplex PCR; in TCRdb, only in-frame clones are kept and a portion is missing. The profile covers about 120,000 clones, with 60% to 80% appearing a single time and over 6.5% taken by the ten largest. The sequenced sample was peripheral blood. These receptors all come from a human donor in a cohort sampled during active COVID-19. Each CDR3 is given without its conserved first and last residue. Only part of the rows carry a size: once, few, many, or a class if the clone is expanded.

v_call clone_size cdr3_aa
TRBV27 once ASSLTGPGGYT
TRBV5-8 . ASSYPTGFYEQY
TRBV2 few ASSLDSPEQY
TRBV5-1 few ASSFSHSGANVLT
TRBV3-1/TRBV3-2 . ASSQDPQGSEQY
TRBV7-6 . ASSPDGRGGNEQF
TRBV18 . ASSPQMTGGNQPQH
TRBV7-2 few ASSLGTSGFEQY
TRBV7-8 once ASSSPAAGGETEAF
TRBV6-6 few ASSYGQGGETQY
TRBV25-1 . ASRGVGGGYT
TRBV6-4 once ASSDSPQGLSGYT
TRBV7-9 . ASSPVPDYNEQF
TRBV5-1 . ASSLGLGTTNEKLF
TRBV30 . AWRQGVGYGYT
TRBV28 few ASSPRRPYEQY
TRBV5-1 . ASSEGTHSPLH
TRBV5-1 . ASSFSGTSATYEQY
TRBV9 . ASSGGGRSSGGYT
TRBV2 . ASSAASGRALETQY
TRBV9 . ASSVASTGFGNTIY
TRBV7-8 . ASSIEPRGLRDTQY
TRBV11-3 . ASSLGQGSSYEQY
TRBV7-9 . ASSVYSSGANVLT
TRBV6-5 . ASSSYKEYGYT
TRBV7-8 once ASSLFQGSSYEQY
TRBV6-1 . ASSETDLYYEQY
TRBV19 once ASRTGQSPLH